These 21 T cell receptor beta chains came from one sample sequenced in a study of blood T cells in healthy people across ages. A second about 7 to 11 cycle PCR used barcoded and J-beta primers. TCRdb passed the 5' RACE reads through MiXCR, listing each CDR3 protein once. The sample has more than 700,000 distinct CDR3 sequences; 50% to 65% are singletons. The sequencing sample was made of blood. The receptors stem from a man older than 75 in good health.

The rearrangement links TRBV7-6 to TRBJ1-1; TRBD1 aligns across 9 bases. CDR3 length: 15 residues. Trimming cost V 1 base and J 11 bases; bases outside gene matches: 11. CDR1 and CDR2 from the germline V gene are SGHVS and FNYEAQ. CDR3 sequence: CASSLDAQGALPAFF. CDR3 nucleotide sequence: TGTGCCAGCAGCTTAGACGCACAGGGGGCGCTTCCGGCTTTCTTT.

This clonotype came up a few times. V and J are TRBV10-2 and TRBJ2-4; D perhaps matches TRBD2 (5 bases). This CDR3 is 16 amino acids long. Deletions cut 2 bases from V and 8 bases from J, with 19 bases between. Germline V gene sequence: CDR1 WSHSY, CDR2 SAAADI. CDR3 region: CASSEVGLMEADIQYF. CDR3 nucleotide sequence: TGCGCCAGCAGTGAGGTGGGCTTAATGGAGGCGGACATTCAGTACTTC.

Notes on this clonotype: As the CDR3 is not closed by the conserved phenylalanine or tryptophan, this likely results from a read error. The chain combines TRBV9 with TRBJ1-2; 8 bases line up with TRBD1. Per germline, CDR1 SGDLS and CDR2 YYNGEE. With V trimmed by 5 bases and J by 2 bases, 2 bases remained unmatched. CDR3 length: 13 amino acids. DNA of the CDR3: TGTGCCAGCAGTCGACAGGGGAACTATGGCTACACCGTC. It translates to CASSRQGNYGYTV.

The CDR3 DNA sequence: TGCAGTGGCAGGGAGCTGACCCGAGGCACAGATACGCAGTATTTT. Its protein is CSGRELTRGTDTQYF. The genes are TRBV20-1 and TRBJ2-3, with D possibly being TRBD1 or TRBD2 (5 bases each). In germline, CDR1 is DFQATT, CDR2 SNEGSKA (reference sequence). The CDR3 spans 15 residues. V was cut by 7 bases and J by 1 base, with 18 bases left in between.

The table lists this clonotype with a few counts. This chain uses TRBV4-2 with TRBJ2-5, with D possibly called TRBD1 or TRBD2 (5 bases each). V was clipped by 0 bases and J by 5 bases, with 25 bases between them. Germline assignment: CDR1 LGHNA and CDR2 YNFKEQ. The CDR3 is made up of 19 amino acids. The CDR3 here is CASSQDWGSAGISGETQYF. The DNA of the CDR3 is TGTGCCAGCAGCCAAGATTGGGGGTCAGCTGGAATATCCGGGGAGACCCAGTACTTC.

V gene TRBV6-1 combines with J gene TRBJ2-4; D remains unclear. CDR1 and CDR2 (germline): MNHNS, SASEGT. The V and J ends lost 9 bases and 13 bases respectively, with 19 bases between them. The CDR3 consists of 12 residues. The CDR3 DNA sequence: TGTGCCAGGGAACAACCCAGCCTGGGGCAGTACTTC. It is translated as CAREQPSLGQYF.

The rearrangement joins TRBV27 to TRBJ2-3, with a tentative D call TRBD1 (6 bases). This CDR3 comprises 15 residues. Germline V gives CDR1 MNHEY, CDR2 SMNVEV (reference sequence). Trimming took 6 bases from V and 3 from J, leaving 16 bases between them. The CDR3 loop reads CASSTQGRGTDTQYF. DNA for the CDR3: TGTGCCAGCAGCACCCAGGGGAGAGGGACAGATACGCAGTATTTT.

The chain has TRBV30 and TRBJ1-5; a weak D match, TRBD1 (6 bases). The CDR3 is made up of 13 amino acids. V was cut by 1 base and J by 6 bases, with 10 bases left in between. From germline, CDR1 is GTSNPN and CDR2 SVGIG (reference sequence). The CDR3 loop is CAWSGGPGQPQHF. The CDR3 region has the DNA TGTGCCTGGAGTGGGGGGCCGGGTCAGCCCCAGCATTTT.

This clonotype was detected once. V and J are TRBV6-5 and TRBJ2-7; D is perhaps TRBD2 (7 bases). The V end lost 8 bases, the J end lost 4 bases, and 15 bases lay between the germline ends. Per the germline V gene, CDR1 is MNHEY and CDR2 is SVGAGI. CDR3 size: 13 residues. The CDR3 coding sequence is TGTGCCAGCCGGTCGCGGGGGCTTTACGAGCAGTACTTC. Translated, it gives CASRSRGLYEQYF.

Only a few counts were recorded for this clonotype. CDR3 residues: CASSEGTSGSRREQFF. CDR3 sequence (DNA): TGTGCCAGCAGTGAAGGGACTAGCGGGAGCCGCAGGGAGCAGTTCTTC. The rearrangement joins TRBV6-4 to TRBJ2-1; the match to TRBD2 covers 14 bases. The V gene's germline CDR1 is MRHNA and CDR2 SNTAGT. Trimming removed 3 bases from V and 10 bases from J; junction bases left unmatched: 8. There are 16 residues in the CDR3.

The chain carries TRBV10-3 and TRBJ2-7, with D perhaps TRBD2 (5 bases). Trimming pared 2 bases from V and 5 bases from J, leaving 16 bases between. This CDR3 comprises 15 residues. Germline CDR1 ENHRY, CDR2 SYGVKD. In DNA form, the CDR3 reads TGTGCCATCAGTGAGAGGGAGATCGGATCCCACGAGCAGTACTTC. Translation: CAISEREIGSHEQYF.

The rearrangement joins TRBV7-2 to TRBJ1-6; the D is unclear. Looked up from germline, CDR1 is SGHTA and CDR2 is FQGNSA. The CDR3 is made up of 14 amino acids. Trimming stripped 7 bases from V and 7 bases from J, with 14 bases between. The CDR3 sequence: CASNKRVWNSPLHF. For the CDR3, the DNA is TGTGCCAGCAACAAAAGGGTCTGGAATTCACCCCTCCACTTT. The full variable domain, in which reference TRBV7-2 and TRBJ1-6 provide the parts outside the CDR3, is GAGVSQSPSNKVTEKGKDVELRCDPISGHTALYWYRQSLGQGLEFLIYFQGNSAPDKSGLPSDRFSAERTGGSVSTLTIQRTQQEDSAVYLCASNKRVWNSPLHFGNGTRLTVT.

The J gene is TRBJ2-2, the V gene TRBV14; D is uncertain. CDR1 and CDR2 (germline): SGHDN, FVKESK. The CDR3 extends over 13 amino acids. Trimming took 1 base from V and 6 from J, leaving 6 bases between them. CDR3 sequence reads: CASSQVLSGELFF. The CDR3 nucleotides read TGTGCCAGCAGCCAAGTTCTCTCCGGGGAGCTGTTTTTT.

This clonotype was counted only a few times. It may be a read error: a sequence one base away is much more abundant. The CDR3 sequence: CSVGRGSETQFF. CDR3 DNA: TGCAGCGTTGGTCGCGGTTCGGAGACCCAGTTCTTC. The chain joins TRBV29-1 to TRBJ2-1; D not resolved. This CDR3 contains 12 residues. V lost 4 bases and J lost 13, with 17 bases in between. Germline V CDR1 and CDR2: SQVTM, ANQGSEA.

This clonotype was found a few times. The rearrangement joins TRBV6-1 to TRBJ2-3; D call uncertain. Trimming shortened V by 2 bases and J by 6 bases, and 15 bases separated the two germline ends. The CDR3 is made up of 15 amino acids. Germline V gene sequence: CDR1 MNHNS, CDR2 SASEGT. The CDR3 region has the DNA TGTGCCAGCAGTGAATGGCGGTCTCCCTCGGATACGCAGTATTTT. Its translation is CASSEWRSPSDTQYF.

The chain combines TRBV27 with TRBJ2-7, with TRBD1 matching over 7 bases. The CDR3 loop spans 13 amino acids. CDR1 is MNHEY and CDR2 is SMNVEV in the germline V gene (reference sequence). Losses at the gene ends were 7 bases for V and 7 bases for J; bases not matched to a gene: 10. The DNA for the CDR3 is TGTGCCAGCAAAAGAACAGGGGCTGGGGAGCAGTACTTC. Its translation: CASKRTGAGEQYF.

The sample holds one count of this clonotype. V gene TRBV5-1 combines with J gene TRBJ2-4; 9 bases map to TRBD1. The DNA end favors TRBJ2-5, so the J call may be wrong. Germline assignment: CDR1 SGHRS and CDR2 YFSETQ. The CDR3 has 14 amino acids. CDR3: CASLMDRGRETQYF. CDR3 DNA: TGCGCCAGCTTAATGGACAGGGGAAGAGAGACCCAGTACTTC.

This chain connects TRBV2 to TRBJ2-7; D is unresolved. The V gene's germline CDR1 is SNHLY and CDR2 FYNNEI. CDR3 size: 12 residues. The V gene lost 10 bases and the J gene lost 3 bases, with 13 bases spanning the gap. The CDR3 spells CATQQVGYEQYF. CDR3 coding DNA: TGTGCCACCCAGCAAGTGGGCTACGAGCAGTACTTC.

This clonotype came up once. This chain joins TRBV7-9 and TRBJ2-7; a possible D gene is TRBD1 (6 bases). This CDR3 region has 17 residues. V was clipped by 5 bases and J by 5 bases, with 25 bases between them. CDR1 and CDR2 (germline): SEHNR, FQNEAQ (reference sequence). As DNA, the CDR3 is TGTGCCAGCAGCCTCCGGATTGGGGGCGCAAGTCCCCACGAGCAGTACTTC. It yields the protein CASSLRIGGASPHEQYF.

This clonotype turned up a few times. The J gene is TRBJ2-7, the V gene TRBV20-1; 7 bases match TRBD2. The V gene end was trimmed by 0 bases and the J gene end by 0 bases; junction bases not matched to a gene: 5. This CDR3 contains 15 residues. Germline lookup yields CDR1 DFQATT and CDR2 SNEGSKA (reference sequence). CDR3 DNA sequence: TGCAGTGCTAGAGATATCCGGGAGGACTCCTACGAGCAGTACTTC. This codes for CSARDIREDSYEQYF.

This clonotype was counted between two and nine times. This sequence joins TRBV20-1 and TRBJ2-1; 7 bases fit TRBD1. Looked up from germline, CDR1 is DFQATT and CDR2 is SNEGSKA (reference sequence). This CDR3 is 13 amino acids long. The junction had 2 bases not matched to a gene; V was cut back by 6 bases and J by 0 bases. CDR3 nucleotide sequence: TGCAGTGCGGACAGGTCCTCCTACAATGAGCAGTTCTTC. The encoded protein is CSADRSSYNEQFF.